Listed below are T cell receptor beta chains from one sample, sequenced in a study of CD8 T cells in Susac syndrome. From the immunoSEQ multiplex PCR reads, TCRdb called clonotypes with MiXCR, one entry per CDR3 protein. The table includes a few hundred thousand distinct CDR3 sequences, 95% detected once. Sequencing input: CD4+ T cells from PBMCs. All receptors come from a human donor with multiple sclerosis. The CDR3 runs from the conserved cysteine through the conserved F or W. D genes are given only for firm matches. The listing skips clone size in some rows; elsewhere it reads once, few, many or a size class.

clone_size d_call j_call v_call cdr3_nt cdr3_aa
. TRBD2 TRBJ2-1 TRBV29-1 TGCAGCATTGGAGTAGCGGGCACAACCTACAATGAGCAGTTCTTC CSIGVAGTTYNEQFF
. . TRBJ2-7 TRBV28 TGTGCCAGCAGTTCCCCCCCCGGCGGATTCTCCTACGAGCAGTACTTC CASSSPPGGFSYEQYF
once TRBD2 TRBJ2-1 TRBV7-2 TGTGCCAGCAGCCACAGGCCTAGCGGGGGAGTGCCTGAGCAGTTCTTC CASSHRPSGGVPEQFF
. . TRBJ1-5 TRBV5-6 TGTGCCAGCAGCCGACAGGATCAGCCCCAGCATTTT CASSRQDQPQHF
. TRBD2 TRBJ2-1 TRBV7-3 TGTGCCAGCAGCTCCGGGACTAGCGGGAGCGTAAGGCAGTTCTTC CASSSGTSGSVRQFF
. TRBD1 TRBJ2-1 TRBV3-1 TGTGCCAGCAGCCAATCGGACAGGGACAATGAGCAGTTCTTC CASSQSDRDNEQFF
. . TRBJ1-5 TRBV29-1 TGCAGCGTTGAAGATGGGGGGAAGCCCCAGCATTTT CSVEDGGKPQHF
. . TRBJ1-2 TRBV5-6 TGTGCCAGCAGCCTGATTTCCAGACAGAATGGCTACACCTTC CASSLISRQNGYTF
. . TRBJ1-1 TRBV19 TGTGCCAGTTACATGAACACTGAAGCTTTCTTT CASYMNTEAFF
. . TRBJ1-6 TRBV25-1 TGTGCCAGCAGTGCCGAGTTTTCACCCCTCCACTTT CASSAEFSPLHF
. . TRBJ2-1 TRBV19 TGTGCCAGTAGTATGGGTAGCGATTACAATGAGCAGTTCTTC CASSMGSDYNEQFF
once . TRBJ2-5 TRBV27 TGTGCCAGCAGTAGGGGGGATCACCAAGAGACCCAGTACTTC CASSRGDHQETQYF
. . TRBJ1-2 TRBV2 TGTGCCAGCACCGGACGCAGCTATGGCTACACCTTC CASTGRSYGYTF
. TRBD1 TRBJ2-1 TRBV20-1 TGCAGTGCTAGTACCCCTAGGACAGGGAATGAGCAGTTCTTC CSASTPRTGNEQFF
. . TRBJ2-3 TRBV4-1 TGCGCCAGCAGCCAACCTACAAGCACAGATACGCAGTATTTT CASSQPTSTDTQYF
. . TRBJ2-7 TRBV28 TGTGCCAGCAGTCTAGGGACCGAATACGAGCAGTACTTC CASSLGTEYEQYF
. TRBD1 TRBJ1-2 TRBV7-3 TGTGCCAGCAGCGCCGGGGGACAGGTTAACGCCTACACCTTC CASSAGGQVNAYTF
. TRBD2 TRBJ2-7 TRBV7-2 TGTGCCAGCAGTCTAAGGACTAGCTCCCGAACCTACGAGCAGTACTTC CASSLRTSSRTYEQYF
few . TRBJ1-1 TRBV18 TGTGCCAGCTCACCCGGAGGGGGGAACACTGAAGCTTTCTTT CASSPGGGNTEAFF
. TRBD1 TRBJ1-2 TRBV10-3 TGTGCCATCAGTGCGGGACAGAGCTATGGCTACACCTTC CAISAGQSYGYTF
. TRBD1 TRBJ2-5 TRBV5-1 TGCGCCAGCAGCCCGGACAGGGGGCCAGGAGAGACCCAGTACTTC CASSPDRGPGETQYF
. . TRBJ1-1 TRBV29-1 TGCAGCGCAAGACCAGTTATCATGAACACTGAAGCTTTCTTT CSARPVIMNTEAFF
. . TRBJ2-3 TRBV6-5 TGTGCCAGCAGGAAGGGAGATACGCAGTATTTT CASRKGDTQYF
. TRBD1 TRBJ1-2 TRBV19 TGTGCCAGTACCGAGGACAGGGTCGGCTATGGCTACACCTTC CASTEDRVGYGYTF